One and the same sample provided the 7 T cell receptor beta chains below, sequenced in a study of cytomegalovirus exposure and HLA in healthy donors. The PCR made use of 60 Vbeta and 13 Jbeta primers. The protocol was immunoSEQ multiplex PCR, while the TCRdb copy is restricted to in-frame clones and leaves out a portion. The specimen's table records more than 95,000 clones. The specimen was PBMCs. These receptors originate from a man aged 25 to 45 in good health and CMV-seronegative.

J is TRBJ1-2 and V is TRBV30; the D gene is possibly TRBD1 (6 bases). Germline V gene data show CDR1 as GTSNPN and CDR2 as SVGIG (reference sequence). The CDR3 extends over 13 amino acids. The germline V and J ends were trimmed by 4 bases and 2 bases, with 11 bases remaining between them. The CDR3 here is CAWTGHRNYGYTF. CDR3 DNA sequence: TGTGCCTGGACGGGACATAGGAACTATGGCTACACCTTC.

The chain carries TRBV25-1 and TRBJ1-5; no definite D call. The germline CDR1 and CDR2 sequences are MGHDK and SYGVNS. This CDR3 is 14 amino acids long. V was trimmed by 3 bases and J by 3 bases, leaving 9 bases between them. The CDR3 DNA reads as TGTGCCAGCAGTGAGGGAGCGGTCAATCAGCCCCAGCATTTT. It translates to CASSEGAVNQPQHF.

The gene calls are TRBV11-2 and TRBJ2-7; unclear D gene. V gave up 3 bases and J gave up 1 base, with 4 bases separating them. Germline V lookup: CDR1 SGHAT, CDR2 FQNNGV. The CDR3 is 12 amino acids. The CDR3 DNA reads TGTGCCAGCAGCTTTCCTTCCTACGAGCAGTACTTC. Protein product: CASSFPSYEQYF.

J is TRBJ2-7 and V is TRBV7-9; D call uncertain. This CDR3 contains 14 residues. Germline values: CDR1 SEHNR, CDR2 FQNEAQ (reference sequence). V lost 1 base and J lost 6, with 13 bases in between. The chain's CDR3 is CASSLDSRPGEQYF. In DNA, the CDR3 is TGTGCCAGCAGCTTAGATTCAAGACCGGGCGAGCAGTACTTC.

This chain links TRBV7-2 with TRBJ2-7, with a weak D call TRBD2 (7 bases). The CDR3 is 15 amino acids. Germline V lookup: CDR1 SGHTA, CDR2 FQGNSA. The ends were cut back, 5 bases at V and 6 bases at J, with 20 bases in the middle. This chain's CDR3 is CASSPPGGLAFEQYF. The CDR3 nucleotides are TGTGCCAGCAGCCCCCCGGGGGGCCTCGCTTTCGAGCAGTACTTC.

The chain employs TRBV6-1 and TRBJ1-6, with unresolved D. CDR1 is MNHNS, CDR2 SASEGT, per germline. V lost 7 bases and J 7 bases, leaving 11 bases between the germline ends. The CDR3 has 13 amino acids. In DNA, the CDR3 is TGTGCCAGCACCCGGGATGAAAATTCACCCCTCCACTTT. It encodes CASTRDENSPLHF.

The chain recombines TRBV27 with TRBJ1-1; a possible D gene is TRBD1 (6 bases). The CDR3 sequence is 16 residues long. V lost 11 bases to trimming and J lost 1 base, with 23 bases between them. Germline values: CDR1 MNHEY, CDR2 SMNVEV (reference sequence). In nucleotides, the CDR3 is TGTGCCGGCCCACCCCGGGACACTTGTTGGAACACTGAAGCTTTCTTT. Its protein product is CAGPPRDTCWNTEAFF.